The 30 T cell receptor beta chains listed next were all sequenced from one sample in a study of T cell responses to AZD1222 COVID-19 vaccine. Assay: immunoSEQ multiplex PCR; the TCRdb copy retains only in-frame clones and omits some. The repertoire includes about 120,000 clones, 92% of them detected once, and around 1.5% sits in the top ten. The sequenced sample was peripheral blood, obtained on day 0 of AZD1222 vaccination. The source of these receptors is an adult in good health.

The chain carries TRBV9 and TRBJ2-3, with 7 bases lining up with TRBD2. From germline, CDR1 is SGDLS and CDR2 YYNGEE. This CDR3 spans 14 amino acids. V dropped 2 bases and J dropped 4; count of bases not matched to a gene: 4. This chain's CDR3 is CASSVGGGADTQYF. The CDR3 DNA follows: TGTGCCAGCAGCGTCGGGGGAGGGGCAGATACGCAGTATTTT.

The rearrangement links TRBV6-5 to TRBJ2-1, with D perhaps matching TRBD1 (5 bases). The germline V and J ends were trimmed by 5 bases and 9 bases, with 11 bases remaining between them. CDR3 length: 12 residues. The V gene's germline CDR1 is MNHEY and CDR2 SVGAGI. The CDR3 loop reads CASSRQTGEQFF. CDR3 DNA: TGTGCCAGCAGTCGACAGACCGGTGAGCAGTTCTTC.

The gene calls are TRBV24-1 and TRBJ2-4; TRBD1 aligns across 8 bases. This CDR3 is 17 amino acids long. V dropped 4 bases and J dropped 0; count of bases not matched to a gene: 7. Germline CDR1 reads KGHDR; CDR2 reads SFDVKD. CDR3 residues: CATSEGQGRGAKNIQYF. The DNA for the CDR3 is TGTGCCACCAGTGAAGGACAGGGCCGGGGAGCCAAAAACATTCAGTACTTC.

The rearrangement joins TRBV7-3 to TRBJ2-5, with a weak D call TRBD2 (6 bases). V gave up 0 bases and J gave up 2 bases, with 13 bases separating them. CDR1 is SGHTA and CDR2 is FQGTGA in the germline V gene. This CDR3 is built from 16 residues. CDR3 in amino acids: CASSLTIGGGQETQYF. The CDR3 DNA follows: TGTGCCAGCAGCTTAACGATTGGGGGAGGACAAGAGACCCAGTACTTC.

This clone came up once. This chain joins TRBV6-5 and TRBJ1-2; 9 nucleotides align to TRBD1. Germline assignment: CDR1 MNHEY and CDR2 SVGAGI. J gave up 7 bases and V 5 bases, and 8 bases lay outside the gene matches. The CDR3 loop spans 14 amino acids. CDR3 bases: TGTGCCAGCAGTCCCCGGGACAGGGTGGTTGGCTACACCTTC. It codes for CASSPRDRVVGYTF.

The chain couples TRBV16 to TRBJ2-2; TRBD1 matches 9 bases. The CDR3 runs to 16 residues. Unmatched junction bases numbered 5, after V lost 3 bases and J lost 3 bases. Germline CDR1 KGHSY, CDR2 FQNENV. This chain's CDR3 is CASSQHRDRDTGELFF. Here the CDR3 DNA reads TGTGCCAGCAGCCAGCACCGGGACAGGGACACCGGGGAGCTGTTTTTT.

The CDR3 nucleotides read TGTGCCAGTAGTACCGGGACAGGTTATGGCTACACCTTC. The encoded protein is CASSTGTGYGYTF. The rearrangement joins TRBV19 to TRBJ1-2; 8 bases map to TRBD1. The germline gives CDR1 LNHDA, CDR2 SQIVND (reference sequence). There are 13 residues in the CDR3. Losses at the gene ends were 4 bases for V and 5 bases for J; bases not matched to a gene: 3.

The rearrangement joins TRBV6-5 to TRBJ1-2; no clear D gene. Germline V lookup: CDR1 MNHEY, CDR2 SVGAGI. This CDR3 comprises 13 residues. Trimming pared 6 bases from V and 1 base from J, leaving 9 bases between. As DNA, the CDR3 is TGTGCCAGCAGGGCGGACGGTAACTATGGCTACACCTTC. Translating gives CASRADGNYGYTF.

V and J are TRBV4-1 and TRBJ1-1; maybe TRBD1 (5 bases). Looked up from germline, CDR1 is MGHRA and CDR2 is YSYEKL. Trimming pared 1 base from V and 4 bases from J, leaving 16 bases between. The CDR3 has 16 amino acids. The CDR3 is CASSQGARGRATEAFF. The CDR3 nucleotides read TGCGCCAGCAGCCAAGGAGCCCGGGGGAGGGCCACTGAAGCTTTCTTT.

This clone was recorded at least ten times. This sequence joins TRBV14 and TRBJ1-1, with D unresolved. In germline, CDR1 is SGHDN, CDR2 FVKESK. The germline V and J ends were trimmed by 1 base and 1 base, with 7 bases remaining between them. CDR3 size: 14 residues. The CDR3 here is CASSQGLRNTEAFF. The CDR3 region has the DNA TGTGCCAGCAGCCAAGGTCTGAGGAACACTGAAGCTTTCTTT.

V and J are TRBV19 and TRBJ2-4, with TRBD1 matching 10 bases. CDR3 length equals 16 residues. Per the germline V gene, CDR1 is LNHDA and CDR2 is SQIVND (reference sequence). Trimming removed 6 bases from V and 0 bases from J; junction bases left unmatched: 5. The CDR3 DNA reads as TGTGCCAGTAGCGGGGACAGGGGATTAGCCAAAAACATTCAGTACTTC. It specifies CASSGDRGLAKNIQYF.

Only a few counts were recorded for this clone. The chain's CDR3 is CASRDLKLGTDTQYF. The CDR3 DNA reads TGTGCCAGCAGGGATCTCAAGCTTGGCACAGATACGCAGTATTTT. This chain connects TRBV11-2 to TRBJ2-3, with D hard to call. Trimming pared 6 bases from V and 1 base from J, leaving 14 bases between. Germline lookup yields CDR1 SGHAT and CDR2 FQNNGV. CDR3 length: 15 amino acids.

This rearrangement joins TRBV2 to TRBJ1-1; a weak D match, TRBD1 (6 bases). This CDR3 has 15 amino acids. V lost 1 base and J 0 bases, leaving 9 bases between the germline ends. Germline CDR1 is SNHLY and CDR2 is FYNNEI. The CDR3 sequence is CASSEGQEMNTEAFF. The CDR3, as DNA: TGTGCCAGCAGTGAAGGACAGGAAATGAACACTGAAGCTTTCTTT.

This chain joins TRBV5-6 and TRBJ2-2; the D gene is possibly TRBD2 (5 bases). The CDR3 totals 15 residues. Between the trimmed V and J ends, which lost 0 bases and 0 bases, there was a span of 6 bases. Germline CDR1 is SGHDT and CDR2 is YYEEEE. In DNA form, the CDR3 reads TGTGCCAGCAGCTTGGGGACTGCGAACACCGGGGAGCTGTTTTTT. It codes for CASSLGTANTGELFF.

The rearrangement joins TRBV29-1 to TRBJ1-1; D possibly corresponds to TRBD1 (6 bases). CDR1 is SQVTM, CDR2 ANQGSEA, per germline. The CDR3 sequence is 13 residues long. V lost 7 bases and J 2 bases, leaving 14 bases between the germline ends. The CDR3 spells CSAPGAGNTEAFF. The CDR3 nucleotides are TGCAGCGCCCCAGGGGCGGGCAACACTGAAGCTTTCTTT.

This clone appeared a single time. The chain joins TRBV5-1 to TRBJ1-6, with a tentative D call TRBD1 (5 bases). CDR3 length: 14 residues. V was cut by 4 bases and J by 8 bases, with 13 bases left in between. Germline V CDR1 and CDR2: SGHRS, YFSETQ. CDR3 coding DNA: TGCGCCAGCAGCAGGGGCGGGGTAGATTCACCCCTCCACTTT. It translates to CASSRGGVDSPLHF. The full variable domain, with the rest looked up from reference TRBV5-1 and TRBJ1-6, is KAGVTQTPRYLIKTRGQQVTLSCSPISGHRSVSWYQQTPGQGLQFLFEYFSETQRNKGNFPGRFSGRQFSNSRSEMNVSTLELGDSALYLCASSRGGVDSPLHFGNGTRLTVT.

V and J are TRBV25-1 and TRBJ1-4; D unclear. Trimming took off 2 bases at V and 8 bases at J, with 15 bases between the two ends. In germline, CDR1 is MGHDK, CDR2 SYGVNS. CDR3 length: 15 amino acids. The CDR3 region is CASSELGSMGEKLFF. CDR3 nucleotides: TGTGCCAGCAGTGAACTTGGGTCGATGGGCGAAAAACTGTTTTTT. The entire variable domain, with the rest obtained from reference TRBV25-1 and TRBJ1-4, is as follows: EADIYQTPRYLVIGTGKKITLECSQTMGHDKMYWYQQDPGMELHLIHYSYGVNSTEKGDLSSESTVSRIRTEHFPLTLESARPSHTSQYLCASSELGSMGEKLFFGSGTQLSVL.

This chain connects TRBV7-3 to TRBJ2-1, with TRBD2 matching 8 bases. V gave up 0 bases and J gave up 8 bases; unmatched junction bases: 6. Germline V CDR1 and CDR2: SGHTA, FQGTGA. CDR3 length equals 15 residues. As DNA, the CDR3 is TGTGCCAGCAGCTTAACTAGCGGGGCCCGGGATGAGCAGTTCTTC. Protein: CASSLTSGARDEQFF.

This clone has just one count. The chain couples TRBV5-1 to TRBJ2-5; D call uncertain. This CDR3 is built from 12 residues. The V gene's germline CDR1 is SGHRS and CDR2 YFSETQ. V was pared by 1 base and J by 3 bases, with 4 bases between. The CDR3 loop reads CASSLSEETQYF. The CDR3 DNA sequence: TGCGCCAGCAGCTTGTCGGAAGAGACCCAGTACTTC.

V is TRBV18 and J is TRBJ1-2, with a possible D match to TRBD1 (5 bases). Germline CDR1 and CDR2: KGHSH and LQKENI. The ends were cut back, 3 bases at V and 7 bases at J, with 18 bases in the middle. This CDR3 is 15 amino acids long. CDR3 residues: CASSPPGGGVGGYTF. The DNA for the CDR3 is TGTGCCAGCTCACCCCCAGGAGGAGGGGTTGGTGGCTACACCTTC.

J is TRBJ2-5 and V is TRBV25-1; 11 bases line up with TRBD2. V was clipped by 9 bases and J by 5 bases; unmatched bases: 14. This CDR3 has 16 residues. Germline V gene data show CDR1 as MGHDK and CDR2 as SYGVNS. The CDR3 here is CASLGSSGGTGETQYF. CDR3 in DNA: TGTGCCAGTTTAGGGTCTAGCGGGGGGACCGGGGAGACCCAGTACTTC.

J is TRBJ2-3 and V is TRBV5-1, with TRBD2 matching 9 bases. This CDR3 contains 18 residues. V trimming: 0 bases; J trimming: 5 bases; junction bases outside the gene matches: 13. Germline CDR1 SGHRS, CDR2 YFSETQ. The CDR3 reads CASSLGRGAGGVRDTQYF. The CDR3 DNA is TGCGCCAGCAGCTTGGGGCGAGGAGCGGGAGGAGTGAGAGATACGCAGTATTTT.

This rearrangement joins TRBV19 to TRBJ2-7; D unclear. The CDR3 runs to 16 residues. Looked up from germline, CDR1 is LNHDA and CDR2 is SQIVND (reference sequence). Trimming removed 5 bases from V and 1 base from J, with 18 bases in between. CDR3 amino acids: CASSALTSWESYEQYF. For the CDR3, the DNA is TGTGCCAGTAGTGCCTTGACAAGTTGGGAATCCTACGAGCAGTACTTC.

This rearrangement joins TRBV5-1 to TRBJ1-1, with 7 bases fitting TRBD1. The CDR3 is made up of 14 amino acids. Germline trimming cut 0 bases from V and 7 bases from J; bases unmatched to any gene: 6. The germline V gene has CDR1 SGHRS and CDR2 YFSETQ. The CDR3 DNA reads TGCGCCAGCAGCTTGGAGGGTGACAGGGATGAAGCTTTCTTT. Translating gives CASSLEGDRDEAFF.

This clone occurred a few times. V gene TRBV2 combines with J gene TRBJ1-4; TRBD1 might be the D (6 bases). Trimming took 5 bases from V and 0 from J, leaving 13 bases between them. Germline CDR1 is SNHLY and CDR2 is FYNNEI. The length of the CDR3 is 16 residues. CDR3 residues: CASSTDRLATNEKLFF. CDR3 bases: TGTGCCAGCAGTACTGACAGGCTTGCAACTAATGAAAAACTGTTTTTT.

A single count supports this clone. This chain connects TRBV2 to TRBJ2-3, with D perhaps TRBD1 or TRBD2 (5 bases each). V lost 8 bases and J lost 2, with 17 bases in between. CDR3 length: 15 residues. CDR1 and CDR2 from the germline V gene are SNHLY and FYNNEI. CDR3 sequence: CASLFSPGTTDTQYF. DNA of the CDR3: TGTGCCAGCCTATTTTCCCCGGGGACCACAGATACGCAGTATTTT.

The chain employs TRBV11-3 and TRBJ1-1; D might be TRBD1 (6 bases). The V end lost 5 bases, the J end lost 1 base, and 8 bases lay between the germline ends. Germline V CDR1 and CDR2: SGHNT, YENEEA. The CDR3 loop spans 13 amino acids. The chain's CDR3 is CASSAGENTEAFF. The CDR3 DNA is TGTGCCAGCAGCGCAGGGGAGAACACTGAAGCTTTCTTT.

V is TRBV2 and J is TRBJ2-3; a possible D gene is TRBD2 (6 bases). V was clipped by 6 bases and J by 0 bases, with 13 bases between them. The CDR3 loop spans 15 amino acids. CDR1 and CDR2 from the germline V gene are SNHLY and FYNNEI. The CDR3 bases are TGTGCCAGCAGCAAGGACGGACTAAGCACAGATACGCAGTATTTT. This sequence encodes CASSKDGLSTDTQYF.

The V and J genes are TRBV10-3 and TRBJ1-3, with D maybe TRBD1 (5 bases). V was cut by 5 bases and J by 4 bases, with 9 bases left in between. The CDR3 contains 13 residues. In germline, CDR1 is ENHRY, CDR2 SYGVKD. The CDR3 region has the DNA TGTGCCATCAGTTCTGGGGGGGGAAACACCATATATTTT. Encoded protein: CAISSGGGNTIYF.

The rearrangement joins TRBV7-9 to TRBJ2-3; D remains ambiguous. Trimming left V 1 base short and J 4 bases short, with 6 bases between. Germline assignment: CDR1 SEHNR and CDR2 FQNEAQ (reference sequence). The CDR3 sequence is 13 residues long. The CDR3 DNA reads as TGTGCCAGCAGCTTAGTGATCCCAGATACGCAGTATTTT. Its translation is CASSLVIPDTQYF.